Here is one T cell receptor (beta chain) with its context. The antigen is not known. This record belongs to a study of OX40 agonist ivuxolimab in advanced cancers. V lost 6 bases and J lost 1, with 3 bases in between. CDR3 length equals 11 residues. Germline values: CDR1 SGHTA, CDR2 FQGNSA. Overall study findings and caveats: With doses of 0.1-3.0 mg/kg, partial responders showed among the lowest clonal expansion.

The table came from immunoSEQ multiplex PCR; TCRdb's copy has only in-frame clones and leaves some out. The profile covers about 76,000 clones, with 65% to 90% appearing a single time and around 2.9% taken by the ten largest. The clonotype was recovered from an adult with an advanced solid tumor such as melanoma, head and neck, liver or kidney cancer. The rearrangement uses TRBV7-2 and TRBJ1-1; no clear D gene. The specimen comprised CD4+ or CD8+ T cells sorted from blood, sampled in a trial of the OX40 agonist ivuxolimab. DNA for the CDR3: TGTGCCAGCAGGGCGAACACTGAAGCTTTCTTT. It encodes CASRANTEAFF.